Each of the 12 T cell receptor beta chains below was sequenced from the same sample in a study of naive and memory T cell subsets. Whole-blood samples were under 3 ml of peripheral blood from healthy adult volunteers. Reverse transcription of blood and skin TCR RNA was primed at alpha and beta constant regions. TCRdb independently ran MiXCR on the 5' RACE reads; one entry per CDR3 protein. The sample lists approximately 24,000 distinct CDR3 sequences; roughly 25% were seen once. Every receptor here comes from a female donor in good health.

The chain uses TRBV5-1 and TRBJ2-3; D unresolved. V was clipped by 1 base and J by 0 bases, with 6 bases between them. There are 14 residues in the CDR3. Per germline, CDR1 SGHRS and CDR2 YFSETQ. The CDR3 DNA reads as TGCGCCAGCAGCTTGACCGGGAGCACAGATACGCAGTATTTT. Its protein is CASSLTGSTDTQYF.

CDR3 nucleotide sequence: TGCAGCGTCGGGACAGGGGGCGCGTCCACTGAAGCTTTCTTT. This encodes CSVGTGGASTEAFF. The J gene is TRBJ1-1, the V gene TRBV29-1, with 12 bases fitting TRBD1. The junction had 6 bases not matched to a gene; V was cut back by 6 bases and J by 4 bases. There are 14 residues in the CDR3. Germline CDR1 is SQVTM and CDR2 is ANQGSEA.

The genes are TRBV9 and TRBJ1-1, with 8 bases aligning to TRBD1. V shed 1 base, J shed 7 bases, and the junction held 6 bases outside the gene matches. The CDR3 consists of 14 residues. CDR1 is SGDLS and CDR2 is YYNGEE in the germline V gene. The DNA of the CDR3 is TGTGCCAGCAGCGTAAAATCAGGGGGCGTTGAAGCTTTCTTT. Protein: CASSVKSGGVEAFF. The variable domain in full, completed from reference TRBV9 and TRBJ1-1, reads DSGVTQTPKHLITATGQRVTLRCSPRSGDLSVYWYQQSLDQGLQFLIQYYNGEERAKGNILERFSAQQFPDLHSELNLSSLELGDSALYFCASSVKSGGVEAFFGQGTRLTVV.

The chain is built from TRBV5-1 and TRBJ1-2; 8 nucleotides agree with TRBD1. The CDR3 consists of 14 residues. CDR1 and CDR2 (germline): SGHRS, YFSETQ. With 4 bases clipped from V and 5 bases from J, the junction kept 7 bases outside the gene matches. The chain's CDR3 is CASSPGQGVYGYTF. The CDR3, as DNA: TGCGCCAGCAGCCCTGGACAGGGAGTATATGGCTACACCTTC.

V and J are TRBV5-4 and TRBJ2-4; D is ambiguous. Germline CDR1 SGHNT, CDR2 YYREEE (reference sequence). The CDR3 has 19 residues. The V gene lost 2 bases and the J gene lost 0 bases, with 21 bases spanning the gap. The CDR3 nucleotides read TGTGCCAGCAGCTTCTTTCCCTCCCTCAGTCCCATAGCCAAAAACATTCAGTACTTC. Translating it yields CASSFFPSLSPIAKNIQYF. The whole variable domain, remainder taken from reference TRBV5-4 and TRBJ2-4, is ETGVTQSPTHLIKTRGQQVTLRCSSQSGHNTVSWYQQALGQGPQFIFQYYREEENGRGNFPPRFSGLQFPNYSSELNVNALELDDSALYLCASSFFPSLSPIAKNIQYFGAGTRLSVL.

This clonotype has just a few counts. The chain carries TRBV6-4 and TRBJ2-1; D may be TRBD1 or TRBD2 (5 bases each). This CDR3 is built from 15 residues. Trimming cost V 2 bases and J 6 bases, with 14 bases left between them. Germline assignment: CDR1 MRHNA and CDR2 SNTAGT. The CDR3 sequence is CASSDRPGLFNEQFF. Here the CDR3 DNA reads TGTGCCAGCAGTGACCGGCCGGGGCTCTTCAATGAGCAGTTCTTC.

The J gene is TRBJ2-6, the V gene TRBV5-1; no clear D gene. V lost 5 bases and J lost 0, with 9 bases in between. The CDR3 contains 15 residues. CDR1 and CDR2 (germline): SGHRS, YFSETQ. DNA of the CDR3: TGCGCCAGCAGTTCTTTAGACTCTGGGGCCAACGTCCTGACTTTC. As protein: CASSSLDSGANVLTF.

The rearrangement uses TRBV29-1 and TRBJ1-2; maybe TRBD1 (5 bases). V was clipped by 4 bases and J by 8 bases, with 14 bases between them. This CDR3 spans 12 amino acids. In germline, CDR1 is SQVTM, CDR2 ANQGSEA. CDR3 coding DNA: TGCAGCGTTGGTCAGGGATCGGAGGGCTACACCTTC. Its protein product is CSVGQGSEGYTF.

The chain has TRBV6-5 and TRBJ1-4; a weak D match, TRBD1 (6 bases). Germline V gives CDR1 MNHEY, CDR2 SVGAGI. Trimming pared 3 bases from V and 8 bases from J, leaving 13 bases between. The CDR3 spans 14 residues. CDR3 sequence: CASSYRGRGEKLFF. In nucleotides, the CDR3 is TGTGCCAGCAGTTATAGGGGGAGAGGGGAAAAACTGTTTTTT.

This clonotype appeared a few times. The rearrangement joins TRBV20-1 to TRBJ1-2, with 11 bases lining up with TRBD1. J lost 5 bases, V lost 5 bases, and 4 bases had no gene match. The CDR3 length is 13 residues. The germline V gene encodes CDR1 DFQATT and CDR2 SNEGSKA (reference sequence). The DNA of the CDR3 is TGCAGTGCTGGGACAGGGGGGTTATATGGCTACACCTTC. As protein: CSAGTGGLYGYTF.

V is TRBV6-6 and J is TRBJ1-6, with D perhaps TRBD1 (6 bases). The ends were cut back, 5 bases at V and 7 bases at J, with 12 bases in the middle. The CDR3 covers 14 residues. From germline, CDR1 is MNHNY and CDR2 SVGAGI (reference sequence). The CDR3 region is CASSLGQMNSPLHF. DNA of the CDR3: TGTGCCAGCAGTCTTGGACAGATGAATTCACCCCTCCACTTT.

The J gene is TRBJ2-1, the V gene TRBV7-2; D unresolved. This CDR3 has 11 residues. In germline, CDR1 is SGHTA, CDR2 FQGNSA. Trimming removed 5 bases at V and 4 bases at J, with 3 bases between. CDR3 sequence (DNA): TGTGCCAGCAGCATTTACAATGAGCAGTTCTTC. This codes for CASSIYNEQFF.